This T cell receptor beta chain was obtained from a study of OX40 agonist ivuxolimab in advanced cancers. Regarding the study in general: Ivuxolimab was an agonistic, fully human IgG2 monoclonal antibody directed against OX40 (CD134), a costimulatory receptor. Intravenous ivuxolimab was administered to patients every 2 weeks at six dose levels: 0.01, 0.1, 0.3, 1.5, 3 and 10 mg/kg. Of the 50 or so patients in dose escalation, approximately 20 had hepatocellular carcinoma, some 15 had melanoma, 9 had renal cell carcinoma and 9 had head and neck cancer. In the dose-escalation cohort, around four fifths of patients were male, and the mean age was approximately 60 years, with a range of about 23 to 85. Prior anti-PD-1, anti-PD-L1 or anti-CTLA-4 therapy was permitted, and checkpoint inhibitors had been received by about 37% of dose-escalation patients. Partial responses occurred in three dose-escalation patients, of whom one had hepatocellular carcinoma and two had cutaneous melanoma. The point of sequencing TCRbeta in the periphery was to test whether ivuxolimab changed TCR sequence diversity and drove clonal T-cell expansion. The paper reports the monotherapy dose-escalation portion (N of about 50 patients) of the phase I ivuxolimab trial. General study outcomes and caveats: Antigen specificity was not determined for the clonally expanded peripheral T cells. After ivuxolimab, CD8+ T cells had more expanded clones than CD4+ T cells on average. Clonal expansion of both CD4+ and CD8+ blood T cells was observed from baseline to week 6 at doses 0.1 to 3.0 mg/kg. Low levels of normalized T-cell clonal expansion were also seen in some nonresponding patients. In partial responders in the 0.1-3.0 mg/kg groups, normalized peripheral clonal expansion was found to be among the lowest, especially among CD8+ T cells.

Patients with a history of autoimmune disease or receiving systemic immunosuppression were excluded from the trial. Peripheral blood for TCR sequencing was drawn from every dose cohort at baseline, at cycle 4 day 1 and at cycle 7 day 1. Samples came from an open-label, multicenter, first-in-human phase I dose-escalation trial of ivuxolimab. Adults with locally advanced or metastatic melanoma, renal cell, hepatocellular, or head and neck squamous cell carcinoma were enrolled in the trial. Before TCR sequencing, CD4+ and CD8+ T cells were separately sorted from peripheral blood. Comments on this clone: Its antigen remains unidentified. There are no base qualities to consult, and no much larger clone falls within one base.

V ends up 4 bases short and J 4 bases short, with an unmatched junction base count of 4. CDR1 and CDR2 (SGHKS, YYEKEE) derive from the germline V gene (reference sequence). The CDR3 measures 14 amino acids from cysteine to phenylalanine. Only the CDR3 DNA is retained, 42 bases long and in frame from the first base. Genomic DNA was extracted from sorted cells for sequencing of the TCRbeta CDR3 region. TCRbeta CDR3 regions were sequenced using the immunoSEQ Assay. The table was pulled from immuneACCESS by TCRdb, which kept in-frame rearrangements only. Such tables lose some clones; where checked, under half of the loss comes from unresolved V genes, and the rest has no known cause. The sample table lists tens of thousands of clones, about 89% of them with a count of one. Together, the top ten hold 25% to 40% of the sample.

The sequences come from CD4+ or CD8+ T cells sorted from blood, collected in a trial of the OX40 agonist ivuxolimab. The V and J genes are TRBV5-5 and TRBJ2-7, with 11 central nucleotides matching TRBD1. The receptor's source is an adult with an advanced solid tumor such as melanoma, head and neck, liver or kidney cancer. The base sequence is TGTGCCAGCAGCCCGGACAGGGGGCGGTACGAGCAGTACTTC. The resulting protein is CASSPDRGRYEQYF.